This T cell receptor beta chain comes out of a study of T-cell memory formation after mild COVID-19. The study's findings and limits: The finding that pre-infection memory included some responding clones suggested that cross-reactive memory joined. Clones that contracted clustered mainly in CM and EM if CD4+ and in EMRA if CD8+. Clones shrinking between day 15 and 85 showed a balanced CD4/CD8 split, and those that grew later tilted toward CD4+.

As concerns this clonotype: Its specificity is not known.

5'RACE, which relied on constant-segment primers, yielded TCR alpha and TCR beta cDNA libraries carrying sample barcodes and UMIs. TCRdb reanalysed the 5' RACE reads using MiXCR and keeps one entry per CDR3 protein. The repertoire holds fewer than 400,000 distinct CDR3 sequences, with 16% as singletons. Source material: PBMCs or a T cell subset sorted from them (not recorded which). The sequence was collected from a man younger than 30 who had mild COVID-19 (a few samples of this study predate the infection). Cell type and time point are not known.

The CDR3 loop is CASNKGASNQPQHF. CDR3 in DNA: TGTGCCAGCAATAAAGGGGCTAGCAATCAGCCCCAGCATTTT. The rearrangement links TRBV5-6 to TRBJ1-5, with a tentative D call TRBD1 (5 bases). This CDR3 region has 14 residues. CDR1 and CDR2 (germline): SGHDT, YYEEEE. V was clipped by 6 bases and J by 0 bases, with 10 bases between them.